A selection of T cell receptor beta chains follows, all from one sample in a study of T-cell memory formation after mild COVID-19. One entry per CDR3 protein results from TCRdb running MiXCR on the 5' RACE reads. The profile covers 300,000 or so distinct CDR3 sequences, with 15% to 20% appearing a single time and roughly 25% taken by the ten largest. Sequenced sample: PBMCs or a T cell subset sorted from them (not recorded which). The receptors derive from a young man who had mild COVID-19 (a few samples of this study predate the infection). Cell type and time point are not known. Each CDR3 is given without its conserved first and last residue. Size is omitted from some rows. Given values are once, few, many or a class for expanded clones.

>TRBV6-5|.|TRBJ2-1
ASSAIAGKEQF
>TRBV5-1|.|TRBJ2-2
ASSIRPGLDTGELF
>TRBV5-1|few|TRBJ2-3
ASSLGRPSTDTQY
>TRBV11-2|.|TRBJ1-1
ASSSRGLNTEAF
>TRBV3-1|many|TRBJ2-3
ASSQDFTDTQY
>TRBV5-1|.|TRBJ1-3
ASSFGVNSGNTIY
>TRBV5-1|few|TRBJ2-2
ASSPADGTGELF
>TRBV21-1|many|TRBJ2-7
ASSGDRQSYEQY
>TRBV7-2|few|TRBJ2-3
ASSLERQGTDTQY
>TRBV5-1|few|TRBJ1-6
ASSTPGQSSYNSPLH
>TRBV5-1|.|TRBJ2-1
ASSEQDSYNEQF
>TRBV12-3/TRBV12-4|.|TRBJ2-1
ASNDPRGGHYNEQF
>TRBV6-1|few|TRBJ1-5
ASGTGYNQPQH
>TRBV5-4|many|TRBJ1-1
ASSLNRDRAF
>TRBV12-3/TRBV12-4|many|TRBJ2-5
ASSPVLGAQETQY
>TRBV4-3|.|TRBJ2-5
ASSPDRGRLGETQY
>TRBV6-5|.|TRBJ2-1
ASGTSGDNEQF
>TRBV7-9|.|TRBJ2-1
ASSHTSIPPWQF
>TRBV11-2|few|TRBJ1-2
ASSPGKVGYGYT
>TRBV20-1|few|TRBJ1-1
SAPPVRDLAEAF
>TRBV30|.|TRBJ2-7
AWESGGAGEEQY
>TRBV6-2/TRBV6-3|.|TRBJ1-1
ASSQTGTGHEAF
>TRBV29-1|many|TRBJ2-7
SVETRDHSYEQY
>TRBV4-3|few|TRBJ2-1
ASSPDPEVNEQF
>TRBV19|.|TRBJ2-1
ASCGGISYNEQF
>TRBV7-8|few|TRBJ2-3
ASSLPQGQSSTDTQY
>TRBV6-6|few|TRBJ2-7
ASSGMESYEQY
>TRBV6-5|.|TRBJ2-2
ASRRGEAGELF
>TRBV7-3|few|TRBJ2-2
ASSLSHTGELF
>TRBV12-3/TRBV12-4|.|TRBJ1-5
ASRGSRDQPQH
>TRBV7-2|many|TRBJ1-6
AVGAQYSPLH
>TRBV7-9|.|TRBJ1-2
ASGGRAAGYT
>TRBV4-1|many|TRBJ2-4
ASSQDGPVAKNIQY
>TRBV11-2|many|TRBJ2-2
AIGGGTGELF
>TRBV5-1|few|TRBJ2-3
ASSLARAVTDTQY
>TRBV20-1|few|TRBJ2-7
SVTGGTSGSYEQY
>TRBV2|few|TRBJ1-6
ASSRDSGGESPLH
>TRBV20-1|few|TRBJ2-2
SATREWGTGELF
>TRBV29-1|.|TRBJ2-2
SVDKLDTGELF
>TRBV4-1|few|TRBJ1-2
ASSQIGTANGYT
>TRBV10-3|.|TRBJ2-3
ATRPFGGTDTQY
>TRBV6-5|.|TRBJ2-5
ASSNPAGGPRETQY
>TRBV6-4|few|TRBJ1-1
ASSEFEGLGEAF
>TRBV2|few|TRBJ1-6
ASTKTINSPLH